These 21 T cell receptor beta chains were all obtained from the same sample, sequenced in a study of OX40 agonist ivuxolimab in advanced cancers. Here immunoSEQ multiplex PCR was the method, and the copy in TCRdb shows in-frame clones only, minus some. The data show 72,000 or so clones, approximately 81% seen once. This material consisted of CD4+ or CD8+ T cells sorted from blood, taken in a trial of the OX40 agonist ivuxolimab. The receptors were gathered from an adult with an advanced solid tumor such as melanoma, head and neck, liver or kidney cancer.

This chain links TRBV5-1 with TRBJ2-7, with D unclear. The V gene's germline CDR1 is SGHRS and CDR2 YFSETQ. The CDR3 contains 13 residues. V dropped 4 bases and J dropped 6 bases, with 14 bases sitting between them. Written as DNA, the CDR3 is TGCGCCAGCAGCCCCACGACGTGGCGCGAGCAGTACTTC. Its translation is CASSPTTWREQYF.

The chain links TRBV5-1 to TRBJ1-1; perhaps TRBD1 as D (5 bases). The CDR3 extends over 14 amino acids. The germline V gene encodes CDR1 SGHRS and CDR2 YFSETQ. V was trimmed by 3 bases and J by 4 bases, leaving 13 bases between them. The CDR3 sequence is CASSSQGGGTEAFF. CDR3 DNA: TGCGCCAGCAGCTCGCAGGGAGGCGGCACTGAAGCTTTCTTT.

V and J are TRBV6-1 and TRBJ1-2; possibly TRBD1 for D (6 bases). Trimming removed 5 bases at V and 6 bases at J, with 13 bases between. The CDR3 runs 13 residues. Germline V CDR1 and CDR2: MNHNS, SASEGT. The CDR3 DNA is TGTGCCAGCAGTCCACACAGGGCGGATGGCTACACCTTC. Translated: CASSPHRADGYTF.

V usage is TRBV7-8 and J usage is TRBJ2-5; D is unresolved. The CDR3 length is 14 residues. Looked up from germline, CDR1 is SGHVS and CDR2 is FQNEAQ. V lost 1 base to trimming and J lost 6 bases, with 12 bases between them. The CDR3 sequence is CASSLDEERKTQYF. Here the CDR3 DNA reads TGTGCCAGCAGCTTAGATGAAGAGCGAAAGACCCAGTACTTC.

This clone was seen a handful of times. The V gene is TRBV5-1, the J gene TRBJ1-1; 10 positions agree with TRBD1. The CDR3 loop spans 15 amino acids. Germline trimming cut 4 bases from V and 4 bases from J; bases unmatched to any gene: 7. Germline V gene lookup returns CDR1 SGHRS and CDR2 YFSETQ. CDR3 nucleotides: TGCGCCAGCAGCGTCGCGACAGGGGGCTTCACTGAAGCTTTCTTT. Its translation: CASSVATGGFTEAFF.

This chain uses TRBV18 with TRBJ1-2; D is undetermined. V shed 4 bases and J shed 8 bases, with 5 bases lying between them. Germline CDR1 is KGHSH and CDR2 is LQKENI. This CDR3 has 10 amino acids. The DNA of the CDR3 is TGTGCCAGCTCACGCCAGGGCTACACCTTC. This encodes CASSRQGYTF.

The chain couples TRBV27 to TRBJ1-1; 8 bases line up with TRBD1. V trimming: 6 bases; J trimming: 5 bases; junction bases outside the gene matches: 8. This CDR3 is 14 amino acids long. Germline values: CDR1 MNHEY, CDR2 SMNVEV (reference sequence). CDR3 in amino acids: CASSLQGGWTEAFF. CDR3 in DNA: TGTGCCAGCAGCCTACAGGGGGGATGGACTGAAGCTTTCTTT.

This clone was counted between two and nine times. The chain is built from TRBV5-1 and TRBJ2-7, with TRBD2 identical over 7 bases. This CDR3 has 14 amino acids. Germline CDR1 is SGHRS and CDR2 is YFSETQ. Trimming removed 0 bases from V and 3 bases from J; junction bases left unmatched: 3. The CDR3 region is CASSLGSGIYEQYF. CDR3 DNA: TGCGCCAGCAGCTTGGGGAGCGGGATCTACGAGCAGTACTTC.

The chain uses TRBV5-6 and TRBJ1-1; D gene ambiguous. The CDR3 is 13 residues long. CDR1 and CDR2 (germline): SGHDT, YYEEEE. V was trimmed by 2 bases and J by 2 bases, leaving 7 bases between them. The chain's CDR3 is CASSLQLNTEAFF. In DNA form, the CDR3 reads TGTGCCAGCAGCTTACAGCTAAACACTGAAGCTTTCTTT.

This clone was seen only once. The CDR3 reads CASSPLRGGAGTGELFF. CDR3 bases: TGTGCCAGCAGCCCCCTCCGAGGGGGGGCTGGGACCGGGGAGCTGTTTTTT. The chain couples TRBV7-3 to TRBJ2-2, with D possibly being TRBD2 (7 bases). This CDR3 has 17 amino acids. The V gene's germline CDR1 is SGHTA and CDR2 FQGTGA. V dropped 5 bases and J dropped 5 bases, with 21 bases sitting between them.

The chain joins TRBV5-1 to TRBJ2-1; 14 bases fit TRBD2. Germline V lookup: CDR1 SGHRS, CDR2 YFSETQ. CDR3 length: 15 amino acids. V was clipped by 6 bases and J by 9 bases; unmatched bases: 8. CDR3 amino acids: CASTTTSGRALEQFF. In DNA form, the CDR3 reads TGCGCCAGCACCACGACTAGCGGGAGGGCCCTTGAGCAGTTCTTC.

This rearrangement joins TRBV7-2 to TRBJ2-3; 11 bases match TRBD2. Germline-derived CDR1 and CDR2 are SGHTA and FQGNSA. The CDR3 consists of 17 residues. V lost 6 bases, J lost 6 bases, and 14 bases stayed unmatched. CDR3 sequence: CASSRIAGGLPADTQYF. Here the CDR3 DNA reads TGTGCCAGCAGTAGGATAGCGGGGGGGTTACCGGCGGATACGCAGTATTTT.

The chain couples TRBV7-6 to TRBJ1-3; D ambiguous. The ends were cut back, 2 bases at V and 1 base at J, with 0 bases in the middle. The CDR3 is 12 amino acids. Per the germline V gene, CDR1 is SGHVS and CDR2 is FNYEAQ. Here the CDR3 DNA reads TGTGCCAGCAGCTTATCTGGAAACACCATATATTTT. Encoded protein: CASSLSGNTIYF.

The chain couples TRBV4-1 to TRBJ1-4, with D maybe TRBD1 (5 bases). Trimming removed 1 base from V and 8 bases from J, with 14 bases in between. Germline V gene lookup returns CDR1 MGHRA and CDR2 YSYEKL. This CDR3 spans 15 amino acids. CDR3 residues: CASSQATLRVEKLFF. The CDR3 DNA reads TGCGCCAGCAGCCAAGCTACCCTCAGGGTCGAAAAACTGTTTTTT.

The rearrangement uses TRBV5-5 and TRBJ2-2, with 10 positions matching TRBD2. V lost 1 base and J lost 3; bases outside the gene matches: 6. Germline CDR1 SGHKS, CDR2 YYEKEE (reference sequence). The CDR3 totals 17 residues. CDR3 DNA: TGTGCCAGCAGCTTGCTAGCGGGAGTCCTAGACACCGGGGAGCTGTTTTTT. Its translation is CASSLLAGVLDTGELFF.

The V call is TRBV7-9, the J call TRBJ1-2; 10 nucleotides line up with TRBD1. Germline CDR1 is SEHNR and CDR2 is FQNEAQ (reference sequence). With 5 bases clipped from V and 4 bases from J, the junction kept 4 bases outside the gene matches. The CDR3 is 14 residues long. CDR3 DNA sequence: TGTGCCAGCAGCCCCAGGACAGGGGGCTATGGCTACACCTTC. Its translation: CASSPRTGGYGYTF.

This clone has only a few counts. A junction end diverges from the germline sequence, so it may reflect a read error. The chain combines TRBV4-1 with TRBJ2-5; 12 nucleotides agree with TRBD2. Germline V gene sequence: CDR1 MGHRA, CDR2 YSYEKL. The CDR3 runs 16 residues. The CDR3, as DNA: TGTGCCAGCAGCCAAGCGAAGACTAGCGGGAGTGAGACCCAGTACTTC. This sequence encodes CASSQAKTSGSETQYF.

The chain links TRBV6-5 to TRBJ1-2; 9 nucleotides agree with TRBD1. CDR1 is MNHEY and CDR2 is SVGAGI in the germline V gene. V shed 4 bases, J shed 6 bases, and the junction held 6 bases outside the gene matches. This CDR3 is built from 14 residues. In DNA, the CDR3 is TGTGCCAGCAGTTTCATGGGACAGGGAAATGGCTACACCTTC. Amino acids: CASSFMGQGNGYTF.

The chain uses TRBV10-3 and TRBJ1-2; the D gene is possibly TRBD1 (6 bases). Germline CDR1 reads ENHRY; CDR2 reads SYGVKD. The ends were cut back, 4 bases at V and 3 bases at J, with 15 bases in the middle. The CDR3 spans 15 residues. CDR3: CAISGRQDTDYGYTF. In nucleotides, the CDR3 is TGTGCCATCAGTGGGAGACAGGACACAGACTATGGCTACACCTTC.

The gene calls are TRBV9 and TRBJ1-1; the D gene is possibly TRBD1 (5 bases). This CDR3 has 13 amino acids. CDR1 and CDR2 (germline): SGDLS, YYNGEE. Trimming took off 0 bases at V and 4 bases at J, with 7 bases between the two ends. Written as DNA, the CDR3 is TGTGCCAGCAGCGTAGCTGGGGCCACTGAAGCTTTCTTT. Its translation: CASSVAGATEAFF.

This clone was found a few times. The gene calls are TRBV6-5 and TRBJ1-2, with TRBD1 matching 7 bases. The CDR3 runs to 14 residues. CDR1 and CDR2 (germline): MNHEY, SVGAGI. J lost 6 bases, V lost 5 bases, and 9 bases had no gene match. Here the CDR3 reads CASSAQGGSHGYTF. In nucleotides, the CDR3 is TGTGCCAGCAGTGCCCAGGGGGGAAGTCATGGCTACACCTTC.